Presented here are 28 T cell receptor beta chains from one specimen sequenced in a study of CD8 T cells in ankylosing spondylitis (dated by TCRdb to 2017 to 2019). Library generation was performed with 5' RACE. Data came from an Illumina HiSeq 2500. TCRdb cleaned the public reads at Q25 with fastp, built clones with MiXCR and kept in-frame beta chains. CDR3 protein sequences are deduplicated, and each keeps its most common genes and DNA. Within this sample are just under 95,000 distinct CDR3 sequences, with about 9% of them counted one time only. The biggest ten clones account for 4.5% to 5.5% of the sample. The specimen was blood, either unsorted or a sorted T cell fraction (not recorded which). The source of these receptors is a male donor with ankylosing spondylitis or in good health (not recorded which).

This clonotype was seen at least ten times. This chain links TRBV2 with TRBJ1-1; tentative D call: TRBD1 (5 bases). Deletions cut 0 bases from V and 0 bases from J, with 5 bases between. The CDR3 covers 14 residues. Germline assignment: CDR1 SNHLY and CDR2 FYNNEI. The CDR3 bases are TGTGCCAGCAGTGAAGCGGGGCTGAACACTGAAGCTTTCTTT. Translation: CASSEAGLNTEAFF.

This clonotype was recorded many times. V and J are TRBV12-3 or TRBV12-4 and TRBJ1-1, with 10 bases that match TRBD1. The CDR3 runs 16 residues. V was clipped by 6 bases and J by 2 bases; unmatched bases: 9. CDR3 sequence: CASSPSDRGLNTEAFF. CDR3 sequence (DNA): TGTGCCAGCAGCCCCTCGGACAGGGGGTTAAACACTGAAGCTTTCTTT.

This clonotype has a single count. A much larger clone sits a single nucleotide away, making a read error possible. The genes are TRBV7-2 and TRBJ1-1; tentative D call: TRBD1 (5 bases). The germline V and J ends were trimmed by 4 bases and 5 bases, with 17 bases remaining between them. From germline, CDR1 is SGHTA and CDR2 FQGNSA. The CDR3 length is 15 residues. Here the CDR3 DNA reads TGTGCCAGCAGCTCCCCCGGGGAGGGGCGGACTGAAGCTTTCTTT. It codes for CASSSPGEGRTEAFF.

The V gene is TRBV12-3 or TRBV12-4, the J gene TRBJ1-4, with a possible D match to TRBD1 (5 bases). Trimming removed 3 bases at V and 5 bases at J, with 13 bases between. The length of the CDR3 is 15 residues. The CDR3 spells CASSFRGPVNEKLFF. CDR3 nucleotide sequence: TGTGCCAGCAGTTTCCGGGGCCCAGTAAATGAAAAACTGTTTTTT.

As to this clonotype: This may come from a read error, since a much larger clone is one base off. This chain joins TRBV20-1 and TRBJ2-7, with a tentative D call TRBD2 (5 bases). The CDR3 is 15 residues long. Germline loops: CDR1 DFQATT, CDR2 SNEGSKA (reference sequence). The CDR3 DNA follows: TGCAGTGCTAGAGATCGTTCGGCGGACTCCTACGAGCAGTGCTTC. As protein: CSARDRSADSYEQCF.

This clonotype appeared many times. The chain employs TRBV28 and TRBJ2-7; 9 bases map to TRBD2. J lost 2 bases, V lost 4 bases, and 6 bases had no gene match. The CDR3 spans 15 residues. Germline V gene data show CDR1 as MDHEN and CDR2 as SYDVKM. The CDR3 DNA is TGTGCCAGCAGTTCCCCGCTAGCGGGGACCTACGAGCAGTACTTC. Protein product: CASSSPLAGTYEQYF.

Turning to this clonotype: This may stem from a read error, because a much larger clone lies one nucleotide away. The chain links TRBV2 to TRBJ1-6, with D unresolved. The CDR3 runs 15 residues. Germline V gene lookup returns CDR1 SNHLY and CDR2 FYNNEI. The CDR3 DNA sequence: TGTGCCAGCAGGGAAAGACTCTCCTATAATTTACCCCTCCACTTT. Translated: CASRERLSYNLPLHF.

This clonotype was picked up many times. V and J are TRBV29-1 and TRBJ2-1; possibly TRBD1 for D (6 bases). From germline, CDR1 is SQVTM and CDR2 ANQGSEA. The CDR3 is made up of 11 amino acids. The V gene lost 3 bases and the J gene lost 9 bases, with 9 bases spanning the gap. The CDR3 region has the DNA TGCAGCGTTGACAGGGGAACTGAGCAGTTCTTC. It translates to CSVDRGTEQFF.

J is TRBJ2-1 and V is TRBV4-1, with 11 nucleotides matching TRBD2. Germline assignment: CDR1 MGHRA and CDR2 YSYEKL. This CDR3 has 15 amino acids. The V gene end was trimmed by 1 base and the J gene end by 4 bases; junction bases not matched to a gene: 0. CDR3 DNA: TGCGCCAGCAGCCAAGTAGCGGGGGGGTACAATGAGCAGTTCTTC. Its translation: CASSQVAGGYNEQFF.

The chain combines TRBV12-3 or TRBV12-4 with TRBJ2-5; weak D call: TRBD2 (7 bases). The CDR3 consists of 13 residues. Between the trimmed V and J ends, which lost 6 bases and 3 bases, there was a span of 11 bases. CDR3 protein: CASSRGGEETQYF. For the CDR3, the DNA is TGTGCCAGCAGCCGAGGGGGGGAAGAGACCCAGTACTTC.

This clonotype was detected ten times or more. CDR3 loop: CASRRMTGLGADTQYF. The CDR3 DNA reads as TGTGCCAGCAGACGAATGACAGGGCTCGGGGCAGATACGCAGTATTTT. The chain employs TRBV12-3 or TRBV12-4 and TRBJ2-3, with TRBD1 identical over 7 bases. J lost 4 bases, V lost 6 bases, and 13 bases had no gene match. CDR3 length: 16 amino acids.

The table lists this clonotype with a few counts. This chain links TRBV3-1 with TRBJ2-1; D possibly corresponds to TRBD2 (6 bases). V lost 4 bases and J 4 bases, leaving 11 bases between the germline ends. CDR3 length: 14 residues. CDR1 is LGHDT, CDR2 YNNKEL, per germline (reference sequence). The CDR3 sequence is CASSPSGTYNEQFF. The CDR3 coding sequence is TGTGCCAGCAGCCCCTCCGGGACTTACAATGAGCAGTTCTTC.

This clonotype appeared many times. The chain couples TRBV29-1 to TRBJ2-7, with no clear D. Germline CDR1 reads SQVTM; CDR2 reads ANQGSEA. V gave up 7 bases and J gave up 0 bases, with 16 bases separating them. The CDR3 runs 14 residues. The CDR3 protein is CSAIEGRSSYEQYF. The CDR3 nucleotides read TGCAGCGCAATCGAAGGACGGAGCTCCTACGAGCAGTACTTC.

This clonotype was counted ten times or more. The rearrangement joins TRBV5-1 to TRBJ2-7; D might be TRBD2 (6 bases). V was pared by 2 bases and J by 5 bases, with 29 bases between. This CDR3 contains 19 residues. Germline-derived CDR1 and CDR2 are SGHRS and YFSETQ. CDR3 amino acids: CASSFTLGVSGVFLNEQYF. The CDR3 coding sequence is TGCGCCAGCAGCTTTACTCTCGGGGTTTCGGGGGTCTTTTTAAACGAGCAGTACTTC.

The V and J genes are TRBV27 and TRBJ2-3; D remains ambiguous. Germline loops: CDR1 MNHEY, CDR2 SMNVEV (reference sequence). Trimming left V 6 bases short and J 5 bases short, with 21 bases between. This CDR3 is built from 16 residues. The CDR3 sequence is CASSVPRSQGRDTQYF. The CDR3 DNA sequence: TGTGCCAGCAGCGTCCCCCGGTCGCAAGGTAGAGATACGCAGTATTTT.

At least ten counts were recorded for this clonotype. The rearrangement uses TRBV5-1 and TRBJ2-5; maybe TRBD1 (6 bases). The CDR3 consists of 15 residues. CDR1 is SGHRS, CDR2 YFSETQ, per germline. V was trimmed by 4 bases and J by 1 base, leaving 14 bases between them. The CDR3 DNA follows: TGCGCCAGCAGCCTTCGGGACACCTTCCAAGAGACCCAGTACTTC. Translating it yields CASSLRDTFQETQYF.

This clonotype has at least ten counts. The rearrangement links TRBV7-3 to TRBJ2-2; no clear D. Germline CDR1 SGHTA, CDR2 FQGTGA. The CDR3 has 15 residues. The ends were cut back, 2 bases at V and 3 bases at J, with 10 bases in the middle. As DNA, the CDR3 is TGTGCCAGCAGCTTAGAACACCCGGACACCGGGGAGCTGTTTTTT. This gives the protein CASSLEHPDTGELFF.

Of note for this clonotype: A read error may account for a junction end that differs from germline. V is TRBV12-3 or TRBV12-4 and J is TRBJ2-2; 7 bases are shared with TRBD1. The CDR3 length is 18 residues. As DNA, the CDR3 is TGTACCAGCTGTTTAGGGCAATTGGGGACAGAGAACACCGGGGAGCTGTTTTTT. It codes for CTSCLGQLGTENTGELFF.

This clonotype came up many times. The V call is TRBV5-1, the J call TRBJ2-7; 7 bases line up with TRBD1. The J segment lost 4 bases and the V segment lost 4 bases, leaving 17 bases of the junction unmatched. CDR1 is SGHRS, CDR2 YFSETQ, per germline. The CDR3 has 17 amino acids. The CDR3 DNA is TGCGCCAGCAGCGTCGGGACAGTCAGCCCGATCGAATACGAGCAGTACTTC. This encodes CASSVGTVSPIEYEQYF.

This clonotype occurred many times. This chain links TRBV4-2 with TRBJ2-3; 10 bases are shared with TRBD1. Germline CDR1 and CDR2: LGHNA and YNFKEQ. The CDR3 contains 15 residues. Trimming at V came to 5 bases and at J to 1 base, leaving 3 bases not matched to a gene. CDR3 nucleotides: TGTGCCAGCAGCGCCGGGACAGGGGGCACAGATACGCAGTATTTT. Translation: CASSAGTGGTDTQYF.

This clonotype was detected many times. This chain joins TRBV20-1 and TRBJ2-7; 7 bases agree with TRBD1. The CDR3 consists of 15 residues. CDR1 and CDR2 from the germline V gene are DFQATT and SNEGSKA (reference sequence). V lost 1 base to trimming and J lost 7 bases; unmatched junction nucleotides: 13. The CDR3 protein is CSARGGQEGAGEQYF. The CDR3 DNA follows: TGCAGTGCTAGAGGCGGCCAAGAGGGGGCGGGTGAGCAGTACTTC.

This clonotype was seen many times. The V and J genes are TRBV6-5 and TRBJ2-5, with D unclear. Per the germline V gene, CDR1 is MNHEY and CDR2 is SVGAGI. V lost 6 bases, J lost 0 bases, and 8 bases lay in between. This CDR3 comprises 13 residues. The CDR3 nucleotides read TGTGCCAGCAGCTTTAAGTACCAAGAGACCCAGTACTTC. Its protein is CASSFKYQETQYF.

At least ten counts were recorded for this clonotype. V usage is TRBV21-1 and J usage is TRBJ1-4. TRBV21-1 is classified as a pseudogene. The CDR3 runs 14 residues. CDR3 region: CASRVLRSNEKLFF. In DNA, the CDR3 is TGTGCCAGCAGGGTGCTGCGAAGTAATGAAAAACTGTTTTTT.

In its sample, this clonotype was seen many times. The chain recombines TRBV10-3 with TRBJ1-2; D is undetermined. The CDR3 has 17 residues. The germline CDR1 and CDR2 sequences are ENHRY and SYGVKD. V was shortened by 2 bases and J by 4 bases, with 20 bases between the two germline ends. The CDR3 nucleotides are TGTGCCATCAGTGAGAAACCGGAGGCTGGAACCAGCTATGGCTACACCTTC. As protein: CAISEKPEAGTSYGYTF.

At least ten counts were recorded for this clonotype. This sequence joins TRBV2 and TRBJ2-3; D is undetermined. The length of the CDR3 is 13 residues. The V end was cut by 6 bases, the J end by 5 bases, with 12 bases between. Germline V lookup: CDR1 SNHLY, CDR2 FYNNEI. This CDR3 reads CASSRSLGDTQYF. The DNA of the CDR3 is TGTGCCAGCAGCCGCAGTTTAGGAGATACGCAGTATTTT.

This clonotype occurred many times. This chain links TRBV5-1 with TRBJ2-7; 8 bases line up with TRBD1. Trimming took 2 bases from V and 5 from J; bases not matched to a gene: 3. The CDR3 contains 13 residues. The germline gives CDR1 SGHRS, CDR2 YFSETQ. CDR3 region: CASSFDRGNEQYF. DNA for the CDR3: TGCGCCAGCAGCTTTGACAGGGGAAACGAGCAGTACTTC.

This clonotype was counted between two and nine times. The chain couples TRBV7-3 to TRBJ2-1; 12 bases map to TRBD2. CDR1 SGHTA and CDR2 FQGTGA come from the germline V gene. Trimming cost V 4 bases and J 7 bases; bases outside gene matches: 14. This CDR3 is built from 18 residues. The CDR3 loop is CASSSGLRSSGGANEQFF. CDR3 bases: TGTGCCAGCAGCTCCGGGCTACGGTCTAGCGGGGGGGCGAATGAGCAGTTCTTC.

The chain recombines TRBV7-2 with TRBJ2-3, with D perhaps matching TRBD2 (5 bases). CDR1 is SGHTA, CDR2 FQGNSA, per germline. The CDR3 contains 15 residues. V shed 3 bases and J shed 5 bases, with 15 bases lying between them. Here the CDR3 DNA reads TGTGCCAGCAGCTTCTCTAGCAGAAAAGGAGATACGCAGTATTTT. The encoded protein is CASSFSSRKGDTQYF.